Reported below is one T cell receptor (beta chain). Its antigen is as yet unknown. This sample was included in a study of CD8+ T cells in alopecia areata. Study-wide context: Treated patients swallowed 5 to 10 mg of oral tofacitinib twice daily. Tofacitinib administration persisted for 6 to 18 months, succeeded by 6 months off drug.

Overall study results and limits: Treatment with tofacitinib significantly lowered scalp clonality and reduced expanded CD8+ clones among the top 100.

V was pared by 1 base and J by 1 base, with 4 bases of the junction left unmatched. This CDR3 has 15 amino acids. CDR1 is SQVTM and CDR2 is ANQGSEA in the germline V gene. Once RNA had been extracted, it was reverse transcribed into cDNA to act as the sequencing template. Here immunoSEQ multiplex PCR was the method, and the copy in TCRdb shows in-frame clones only, minus some. The table has more than 150,000 clones, 55% to 70% seen once. Treatment given: oral pan-JAK inhibitor, 5-10 mg twice daily. Specimens obtained from alopecia areata patients comprised lesional scalp punch biopsies and peripheral blood.

The rearrangement joins TRBV29-1 to TRBJ2-1; TRBD1 matches at 7 bases. This receptor was taken from a human donor with alopecia areata. The sequencing here drew on CD4+ T cells sorted from blood, taken at week 4, from a patient treated with tofacitinib. In nucleotides, the CDR3 is TGCAGCGTTGAAGGGGGACAGTTATCCTACAATGAGCAGTTCTTC. This sequence encodes CSVEGGQLSYNEQFF.